This passage covers 9 T cell receptor beta chains from one sample sequenced in a study of blood T cell repertoires in COVID-19. Produced via immunoSEQ multiplex PCR; TCRdb's table is partial and in-frame only. The sample yields about 200,000 clones, nearly 90% seen once. The source material was peripheral blood. Receptors originate from a man aged 50 to 60 with COVID-19, enrolled during active disease.

Here the CDR3 reads CASSWDRSGDQETQYF. In DNA, the CDR3 is TGTGCCAGCAGCTGGGACCGAAGCGGGGACCAAGAGACCCAGTACTTC. The V call is TRBV5-6, the J call TRBJ2-5; 7 bases line up with TRBD2. Per germline, CDR1 SGHDT and CDR2 YYEEEE. The CDR3 has 16 residues. The J segment lost 0 bases and the V segment lost 3 bases, leaving 8 bases of the junction unmatched.

The chain couples TRBV5-1 to TRBJ2-1, with TRBD2 matching over 10 bases. Losses at the gene ends were 4 bases for V and 0 bases for J; bases not matched to a gene: 4. CDR3 length: 16 residues. The germline V gene encodes CDR1 SGHRS and CDR2 YFSETQ. This CDR3 reads CASSLAGESSYNEQFF. Written as DNA, the CDR3 is TGCGCCAGCAGCCTAGCGGGGGAGAGCTCCTACAATGAGCAGTTCTTC.

The gene calls are TRBV5-6 and TRBJ1-1, with a possible D match to TRBD1 (6 bases). Germline V CDR1 and CDR2: SGHDT, YYEEEE. CDR3 length: 16 residues. Trimming removed 1 base at V and 4 bases at J, with 17 bases between. CDR3: CASSLFTGRGSTEAFF. The CDR3 DNA follows: TGTGCCAGCAGCTTGTTTACAGGGAGGGGGAGCACTGAAGCTTTCTTT.

This chain links TRBV7-9 with TRBJ2-3, with 8 bases identical to TRBD2. The CDR3 is 14 amino acids. V dropped 5 bases and J dropped 2; count of bases not matched to a gene: 3. The V gene's germline CDR1 is SEHNR and CDR2 FQNEAQ (reference sequence). The CDR3 DNA reads TGTGCCAGCAGCCAAGGACTAGCCACAGATACGCAGTATTTT. Translated: CASSQGLATDTQYF.

The V and J genes are TRBV6-1 and TRBJ1-1; D perhaps matches TRBD1 (5 bases). V lost 3 bases and J 7 bases, leaving 15 bases between the germline ends. The length of the CDR3 is 14 residues. Germline loops: CDR1 MNHNS, CDR2 SASEGT. The CDR3 DNA sequence: TGTGCCAGCAGTGAGTGGCAGGGAGGTGGTGAAGCTTTCTTT. Amino acid sequence: CASSEWQGGGEAFF.

The chain links TRBV7-8 to TRBJ2-1, with D possibly being TRBD1 (6 bases). This CDR3 is built from 11 residues. The germline V gene has CDR1 SGHVS and CDR2 FQNEAQ. The ends were cut back, 2 bases at V and 10 bases at J, with 6 bases in the middle. The DNA of the CDR3 is TGTGCCAGCAGCTTACAGGGGGAGCAGTTCTTC. Its translation is CASSLQGEQFF. The full variable domain, in which reference TRBV7-8 and TRBJ2-1 provide the parts outside the CDR3, is GAGVSQSPRYKVAKRGQDVALRCDPISGHVSLFWYQQALGQGPEFLTYFQNEAQLDKSGLPSDRFFAERPEGSVSTLKIQRTQQEDSAVYLCASSLQGEQFFGPGTRLTVL.

The chain has TRBV9 and TRBJ1-4, with D tentatively TRBD1 (6 bases). The CDR3 totals 14 residues. Trimming took off 0 bases at V and 10 bases at J, with 13 bases between the two ends. Germline values: CDR1 SGDLS, CDR2 YYNGEE. CDR3 amino acids: CASSVDSGEAKLFF. As DNA, the CDR3 is TGTGCCAGCAGCGTAGATTCAGGGGAAGCAAAACTGTTTTTT. Drawing the rest from reference TRBV9 and TRBJ1-4, the complete variable domain is DSGVTQTPKHLITATGQRVTLRCSPRSGDLSVYWYQQSLDQGLQFLIQYYNGEERAKGNILERFSAQQFPDLHSELNLSSLELGDSALYFCASSVDSGEAKLFFGSGTQLSVL.

This clone was seen a few times. This chain connects TRBV5-4 to TRBJ1-1; no definite D call. Trimming stripped 3 bases from V and 5 bases from J, with 14 bases between. The CDR3 totals 14 residues. Germline-derived CDR1 and CDR2 are SGHNT and YYREEE (reference sequence). The chain's CDR3 is CASSSMAVETEAFF. The CDR3 region has the DNA TGTGCCAGCAGCTCGATGGCGGTGGAAACTGAAGCTTTCTTT.

The chain has TRBV11-2 and TRBJ2-7, with 14 bases that match TRBD2. The CDR3 sequence is 13 residues long. Looked up from germline, CDR1 is SGHAT and CDR2 is FQNNGV. The V and J ends lost 7 bases and 9 bases, in that order; junction bases with no gene match: 5. Written as DNA, the CDR3 is TGTGCCAGCACCGGGACTAGCGGGGGAGTGCAGTACTTC. Its protein is CASTGTSGGVQYF. Variable domain in full (rest from reference TRBV11-2 and TRBJ2-7): EAGVAQSPRYKIIEKRQSVAFWCNPISGHATLYWYQQILGQGPKLLIQFQNNGVVDDSQLPKDRFSAERLKGVDSTLKIQPAKLEDSAVYLCASTGTSGGVQYFGPGTRLTVT.